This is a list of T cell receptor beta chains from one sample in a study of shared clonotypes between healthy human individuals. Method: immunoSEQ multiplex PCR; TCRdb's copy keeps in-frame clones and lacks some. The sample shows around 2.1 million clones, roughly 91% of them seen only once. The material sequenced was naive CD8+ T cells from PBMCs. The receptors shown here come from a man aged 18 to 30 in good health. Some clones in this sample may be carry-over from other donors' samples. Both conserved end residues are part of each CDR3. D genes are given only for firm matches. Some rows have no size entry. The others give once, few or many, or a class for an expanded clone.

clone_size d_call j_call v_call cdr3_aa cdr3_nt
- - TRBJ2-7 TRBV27 CASSVRGSSYEQYF TGTGCCAGCAGTGTTCGGGGGAGCTCCTACGAGCAGTACTTC
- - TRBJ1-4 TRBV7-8 CASSLRGGNEKLFF TGTGCCAGCAGCTTAAGGGGGGGGAATGAAAAACTGTTTTTT
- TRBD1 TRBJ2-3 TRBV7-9 CASSGRTGWGTQYF TGTGCCAGCAGCGGACGGACAGGGTGGGGTACGCAGTATTTT
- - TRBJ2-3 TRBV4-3 CASSQDRGLGADTQYF TGCGCCAGCAGCCAAGATAGAGGCCTAGGGGCAGATACGCAGTATTTT
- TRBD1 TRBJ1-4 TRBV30 CAWSTGQYEKLFF TGTGCCTGGAGTACGGGACAGTACGAAAAACTGTTTTTT
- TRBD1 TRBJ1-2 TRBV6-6 CASRDRVFRGYTF TGTGCCAGCAGGGACAGGGTCTTTCGCGGCTACACCTTC
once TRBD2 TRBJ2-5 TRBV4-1 CASSLLSASGSRETQYF TGCGCCAGCAGCCTCCTTAGCGCTAGCGGGAGTCGGGAGACCCAGTACTTC
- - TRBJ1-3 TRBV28 CASSPHGGDGNTIYF TGTGCCAGCAGTCCCCACGGGGGGGATGGAAACACCATATATTTT
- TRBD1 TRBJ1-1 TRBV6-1 CASSEVPGQGSEAFF TGTGCCAGCAGTGAAGTCCCGGGACAGGGATCTGAAGCTTTCTTT
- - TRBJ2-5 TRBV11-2 CASSLIGVSETQYF TGTGCCAGCAGCTTGATAGGGGTTTCAGAGACCCAGTACTTC
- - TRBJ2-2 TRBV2 CASSEFRREVFF TGTGCCAGCAGTGAATTTAGGAGAGAGGTGTTTTTT